The 3 T cell receptor beta chains below were found in one sample sequenced in a study of T cell clonality in common variable immunodeficiency. Here immunoSEQ multiplex PCR was the method, and the copy in TCRdb shows in-frame clones only, minus some. This sample carries 35,000 to 50,000 clones, none of them present only once. Sequencing input: peripheral blood mononuclear cells. Receptors were obtained from a person aged 18 to 70 in good health.

This clone was recorded at least ten times. The read is 3 residues too short to cover the CDR3 end, so that end is filled in from the germline J gene. The V gene is TRBV19, the J gene TRBJ1-5; D is undetermined. Germline CDR1 LNHDA, CDR2 SQIVND (reference sequence). V lost 4 bases and J 4 bases, leaving 14 bases between the germline ends. CDR3 length: 15 residues. CDR3 DNA (partial): TGTGCCAGTAGTAGAACCTCAACAGTGAATCAGCCC. Translating it yields CASSRTSTVNQP. From start to end, the CDR3 is CASSRTSTVNQPQHF.

This clone was recorded at least ten times. The read finishes 3 residues shy of the CDR3 end, and the germline J gene is used to complete it. This chain links TRBV12-3 or TRBV12-4 with TRBJ2-6; no definite D call. This CDR3 comprises 14 residues. Trimming took 4 bases from V and 4 from J, leaving 8 bases between them. CDR3 bases read: TGTGCCAGCAGTTCCCTAACCGGGGCCAACGTC. Encoded protein: CASSSLTGANV. The entire CDR3 reads CASSSLTGANVLTF.

This clone came up many times. Coverage ceases 3 residues before the CDR3 finishes, and the germline J gene fills in the end. The rearrangement uses TRBV10-3 and TRBJ2-3; no firm D call. The germline V and J ends were trimmed by 9 bases and 4 bases, with 14 bases remaining between them. Germline CDR1 and CDR2: ENHRY and SYGVKD. The CDR3 spans 13 residues. CDR3: CAIASPAADTQYF. The sequenced CDR3 bases are TGTGCCATAGCGAGCCCGGCGGCAGATACG.